A selection of T cell receptor beta chains follows, all from one sample in a study of blood T cell repertoires in COVID-19. This table comes from immunoSEQ multiplex PCR, and its TCRdb copy is limited to in-frame clones, with some not included. This table holds around 100,000 clones, roughly nine tenths found once. Sequencing used peripheral blood. Receptor source: a man between 60 and 70 years old with acute or convalescent COVID-19. Both conserved end residues are part of each CDR3. D genes are given only for firm matches. Only part of the rows carry a size: once, few, many, or a class if the clone is expanded.

>.|TRBV7-9|.|TRBJ1-2
TGTGCCAGCAGCCGGACAGATAACTATGGCTACACCTTC
CASSRTDNYGYTF
>.|TRBV19|.|TRBJ2-2
TGTGCCAGTAGTAATTCCCAGGGTACCGGGGAGCTGTTTTTT
CASSNSQGTGELFF
>.|TRBV3-1/TRBV3-2|.|TRBJ1-1
TGTGCCAGCAGCGCCCTCCAGGGTATCTCCACTGAAGCTTTCTTT
CASSALQGISTEAFF
>few|TRBV14|.|TRBJ1-1
TGTGCCAGCAGCCAGAGCCTGAACACTGAAGCTTTCTTT
CASSQSLNTEAFF
>.|TRBV2|.|TRBJ2-2
TGTGCCAGCAGACAGGGTTCCGGGGAGCTGTTTTTT
CASRQGSGELFF
>.|TRBV29-1|.|TRBJ1-1
TGCAGCGTTGAGTCCAACAGGGTTTTCACTGAAGCTTTCTTT
CSVESNRVFTEAFF
>.|TRBV25-1|.|TRBJ2-3
TGTGCCAGCAGTGAATACGGCACAGATACGCAGTATTTT
CASSEYGTDTQYF
>few|TRBV24-1|.|TRBJ1-5
TGTGCCACCTTTGGACAGATTAGCAATCAGCCCCAGCATTTT
CATFGQISNQPQHF
>.|TRBV30|TRBD1|TRBJ2-7
TGTGCCTCCACATCGACAGGGGTCTACGAGCAGTACTTC
CASTSTGVYEQYF
>.|TRBV30|.|TRBJ1-2
TGTGCCTGGAGTGTCAACGGGGCTAACTATGGCTACACCTTC
CAWSVNGANYGYTF
>.|TRBV18|TRBD2|TRBJ2-2
TGTGCCAGCTCACCACCCCTAGCGGGAGCTGGGGAGCTGTTTTTT
CASSPPLAGAGELFF
>.|TRBV6-5|TRBD1|TRBJ2-2
TGTGCCAGCAGTTACTTTGTAGGGACAGCCGAGCTGTTTTTT
CASSYFVGTAELFF
>.|TRBV5-4|TRBD2|TRBJ2-5
TGTGCCAGCAGCTTGGGGGTGGGCGGGAGTGGTGGAGAGACCCAGTACTTC
CASSLGVGGSGGETQYF
>.|TRBV4-1|.|TRBJ1-5
TGCGCCAGCAGCGCCCAGGGGACTAAGGATCAGCCCCAGCATTTT
CASSAQGTKDQPQHF
>.|TRBV11-2|TRBD2|TRBJ2-1
TGTGCCAGCAGCCCGACCCTGACTAGCGCGGTACTTAATGAGCAGTTCTTC
CASSPTLTSAVLNEQFF
>.|TRBV19|.|TRBJ1-2
TGTGCCAGTAGTATTTCCCTACAGGGTAATACTGATGGCTACACCTTC
CASSISLQGNTDGYTF
>.|TRBV24-1|.|TRBJ1-2
TGTGCCACCAGTGATTCCATCCGCGCTTATGGCTACACCTTC
CATSDSIRAYGYTF
>.|TRBV9|TRBD2|TRBJ2-1
TGTGCCAGCAGCGTAGGTGGGACTAGCGCCTACAATGAGCAGTTCTTC
CASSVGGTSAYNEQFF
>.|TRBV10-2|.|TRBJ2-7
TGCGCCAGCAGGGCGGGACCCTACGAGCAGTACTTC
CASRAGPYEQYF
>.|TRBV30|TRBD1|TRBJ2-1
TGTGCCTGGGACAGGGAGTACAATGAGCAGTTCTTC
CAWDREYNEQFF
>.|TRBV28|.|TRBJ1-6
TGTGCCAGCAGCGAGGGACACCCGACGGTTCCCCTCCACTTT
CASSEGHPTVPLHF
>once|TRBV4-2|TRBD2|TRBJ2-2
TGTGCCAGCAGCGTCCCTCTAGCGGACCTGAACACCGGGGAGCTGTTTTTT
CASSVPLADLNTGELFF
>.|TRBV28|TRBD1|TRBJ1-4
TGTGCCAGCAGTTTAACAGGGGGCTTGGGTGAAAAACTGTTTTTT
CASSLTGGLGEKLFF
>.|TRBV24-1|.|TRBJ1-2
TGTGCCACCAGTGAGGGGGGGGACGAAGACTATGGCTACACCTTC
CATSEGGDEDYGYTF